This record looks at one TCR beta chain sequence and its context. Its specificity is unknown. The sample belongs to a study of T cells expressing NK-cell markers. This CDR3 is 14 amino acids long. The germline V gene encodes CDR1 SGDLS and CDR2 YYNGEE. Broader study findings: In a group of roughly 6 donors, dominant NKG2C+ clonotypes represented 1.0-7.0% of CD8+ T cells. Similarly, these clonotypes led the CD3+CD56-NKG2C+ fraction as well in a few donors.

TCRdb reprocessed the 5' RACE reads and keeps a single row for each CDR3 protein, giving no DNA. Its table records 350,000 to 500,000 distinct CDR3 sequences. The receptor's source is a woman between 18 and 70 years old in good health. This rearrangement joins TRBV9 to TRBJ2-1. The sample taken for sequencing was blood T cells: a sorted CD56 or NKG2C T cell subset, CD4+ or CD8+ T cells, or bulk PBMC T cells (not recorded which). The CDR3 sequence is CASSERSSYNEQFF.